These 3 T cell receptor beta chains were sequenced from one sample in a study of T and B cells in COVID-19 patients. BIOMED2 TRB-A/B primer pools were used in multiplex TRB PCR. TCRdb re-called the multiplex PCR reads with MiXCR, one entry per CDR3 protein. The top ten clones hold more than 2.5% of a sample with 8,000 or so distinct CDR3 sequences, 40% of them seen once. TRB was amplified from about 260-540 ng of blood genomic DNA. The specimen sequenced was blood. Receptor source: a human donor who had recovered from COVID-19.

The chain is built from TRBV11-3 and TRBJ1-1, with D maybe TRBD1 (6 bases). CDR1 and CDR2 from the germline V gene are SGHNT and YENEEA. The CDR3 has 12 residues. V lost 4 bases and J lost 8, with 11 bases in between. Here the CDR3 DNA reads TGTGCCAGCAGCTCCGCGGACAGAGAAGCTTTCTTT. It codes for CASSSADREAFF.

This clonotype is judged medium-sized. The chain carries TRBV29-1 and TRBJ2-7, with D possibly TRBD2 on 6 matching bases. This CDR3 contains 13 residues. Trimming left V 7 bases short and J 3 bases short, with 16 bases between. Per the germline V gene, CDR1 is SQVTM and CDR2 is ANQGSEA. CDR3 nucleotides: TGCAGCGCCTCAGCCGGGGGTCACTACGAGCAGTACTTC. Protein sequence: CSASAGGHYEQYF.

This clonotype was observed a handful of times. The CDR3 protein is CSVGRLYTEAFF. CDR3 DNA sequence: TGCAGCGTTGGTCGACTATACACTGAAGCTTTCTTT. The chain carries TRBV29-1 and TRBJ1-1; no clear D gene. Trimming removed 4 bases from V and 3 bases from J, with 9 bases in between. Germline V gene lookup returns CDR1 SQVTM and CDR2 ANQGSEA. The CDR3 consists of 12 residues.